This T cell receptor (beta chain) comes out of a study of shared clonotypes between healthy human individuals. Germline V CDR1 and CDR2: SGHTS, YDEGEE. The CDR3 spans 17 residues. V lost 1 base, J lost 4 bases, and 8 bases stayed unmatched. Sequencing was performed with immunoSEQ multiplex PCR; in TCRdb, only in-frame clones are kept and a portion is missing. The sample records around 2.1 million clones, approximately 96% being singletons. The J gene is TRBJ2-2, the V gene TRBV5-8; 9 bases are a match to TRBD1. Sequenced sample: naive CD4+ T cells sorted from blood. The subset denotes: CD45RA+ positively selected. This receptor was identified in a man aged 18 to 30 in good health. The CDR3, as DNA: TGTGCCAGCAGCTTGATTACGGGACAGGGTTCCACCGGGGAGCTGTTTTTT. The encoded protein is CASSLITGQGSTGELFF.